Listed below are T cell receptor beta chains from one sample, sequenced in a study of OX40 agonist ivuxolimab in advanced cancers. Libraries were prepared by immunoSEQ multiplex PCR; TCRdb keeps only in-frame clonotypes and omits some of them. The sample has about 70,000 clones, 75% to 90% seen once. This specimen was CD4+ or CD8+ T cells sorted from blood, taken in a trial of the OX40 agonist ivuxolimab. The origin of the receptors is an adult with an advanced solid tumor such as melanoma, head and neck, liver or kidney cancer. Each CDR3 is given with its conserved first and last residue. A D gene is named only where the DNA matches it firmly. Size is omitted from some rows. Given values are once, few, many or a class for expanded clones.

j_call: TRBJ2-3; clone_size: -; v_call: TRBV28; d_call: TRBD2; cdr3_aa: CASSRGGGFTDTQYF; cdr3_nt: TGTGCCAGCAGCCGAGGCGGGGGGTTCACAGATACGCAGTATTTT
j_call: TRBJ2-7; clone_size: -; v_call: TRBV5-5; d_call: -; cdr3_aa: CASSYWDPHHEQYF; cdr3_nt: TGTGCCAGCAGCTATTGGGATCCCCACCACGAGCAGTACTTC
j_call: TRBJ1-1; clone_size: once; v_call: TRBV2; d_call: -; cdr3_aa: CASRSQPNTEAFF; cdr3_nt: TGTGCCAGCAGGTCCCAACCTAACACTGAAGCTTTCTTT
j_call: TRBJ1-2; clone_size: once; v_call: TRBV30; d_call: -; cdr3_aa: CAWSKLGVDWGDNYGYTF; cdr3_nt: TGTGCCTGGAGTAAACTCGGGGTTGATTGGGGGGATAACTATGGCTACACCTTC
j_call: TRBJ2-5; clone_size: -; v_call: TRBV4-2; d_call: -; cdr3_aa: CASSQEGPKETQYF; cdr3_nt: TGTGCCAGCAGCCAGGAAGGACCCAAAGAGACCCAGTACTTC
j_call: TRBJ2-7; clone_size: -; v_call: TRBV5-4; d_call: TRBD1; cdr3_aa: CASIETGGLIYEQYF; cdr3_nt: TGTGCCAGCATCGAGACAGGGGGACTTATCTACGAGCAGTACTTC
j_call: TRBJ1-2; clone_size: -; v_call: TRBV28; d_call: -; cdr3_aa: CASSLGQGSGSDGYTF; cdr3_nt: TGTGCCAGCAGTTTAGGGCAGGGGAGCGGATCGGATGGCTACACCTTC
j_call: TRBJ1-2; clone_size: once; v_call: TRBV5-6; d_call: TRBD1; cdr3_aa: CASSLRTGEGYTF; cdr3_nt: TGTGCCAGCAGCCTTAGGACAGGCGAAGGCTACACCTTC
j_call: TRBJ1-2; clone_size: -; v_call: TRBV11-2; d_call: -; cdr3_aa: CASSPGGLYGYTF; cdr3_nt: TGTGCCAGCAGCCCGGGGGGGCTATATGGCTACACCTTC
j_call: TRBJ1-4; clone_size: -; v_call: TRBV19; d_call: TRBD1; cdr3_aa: CASTYGRQGSEKLFF; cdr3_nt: TGTGCCAGTACCTACGGCCGACAGGGATCCGAAAAACTGTTTTTT
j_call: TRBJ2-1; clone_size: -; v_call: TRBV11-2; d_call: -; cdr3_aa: CASSFAGTINEQFF; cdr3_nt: TGTGCCAGCAGCTTCGCCGGGACAATCAATGAGCAGTTCTTC
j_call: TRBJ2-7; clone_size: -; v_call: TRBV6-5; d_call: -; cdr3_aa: CASSYSSAGEQYF; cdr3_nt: TGTGCCAGCAGTTATTCTTCCGCCGGGGAGCAGTACTTC
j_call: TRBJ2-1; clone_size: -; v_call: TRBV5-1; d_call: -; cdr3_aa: CASRESGNEQFF; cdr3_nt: TGCGCCAGCAGAGAGAGCGGCAATGAGCAGTTCTTC
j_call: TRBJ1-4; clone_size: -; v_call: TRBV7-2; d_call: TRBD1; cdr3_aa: CASSLVPGQGNEKLFF; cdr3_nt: TGTGCCAGCAGCTTAGTTCCTGGACAGGGTAATGAAAAACTGTTTTTT
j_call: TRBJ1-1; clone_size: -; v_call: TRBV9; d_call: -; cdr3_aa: CASSPESVWRSRFF; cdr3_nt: TGTGCCAGCAGCCCCGAGTCAGTTTGGCGATCCCGTTTCTTT
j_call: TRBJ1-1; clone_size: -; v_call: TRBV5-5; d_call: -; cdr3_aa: CASSYGNTEAFF; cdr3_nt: TGTGCCAGCAGCTACGGAAACACTGAAGCTTTCTTT
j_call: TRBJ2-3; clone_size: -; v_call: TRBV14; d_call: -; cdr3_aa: CASSGLRGFTSTDTQYF; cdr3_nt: TGTGCCAGCAGCGGATTAAGGGGGTTCACTAGCACAGATACGCAGTATTTT
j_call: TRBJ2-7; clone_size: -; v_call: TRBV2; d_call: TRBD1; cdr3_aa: CASSEGFVSRGHYEQYF; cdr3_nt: TGTGCCAGCAGTGAAGGTTTCGTGTCCAGGGGGCACTACGAGCAGTACTTC
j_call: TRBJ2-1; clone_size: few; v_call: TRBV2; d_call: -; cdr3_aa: CASSQGSSPDYEQFF; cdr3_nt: TGTGCCAGCAGTCAGGGGTCTTCCCCCGATTATGAGCAGTTCTTC
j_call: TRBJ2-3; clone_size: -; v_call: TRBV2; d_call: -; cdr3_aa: CASSGGTDTQYF; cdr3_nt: TGTGCCAGCAGTGGGGGCACAGATACGCAGTATTTT
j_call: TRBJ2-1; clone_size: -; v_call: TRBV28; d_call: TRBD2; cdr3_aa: CASSLRGGLYEQFF; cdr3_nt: TGTGCCAGCAGTTTGCGGGGGGGGCTGTATGAGCAGTTCTTC
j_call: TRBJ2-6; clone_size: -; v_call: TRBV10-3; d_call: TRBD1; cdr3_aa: CAIRELTGVSDSGANVLTF; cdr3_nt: TGTGCCATCAGAGAGTTGACAGGGGTATCGGACTCTGGGGCCAACGTCCTGACTTTC
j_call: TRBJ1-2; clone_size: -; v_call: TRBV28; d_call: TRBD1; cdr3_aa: CASTRIRGTGGFGYTF; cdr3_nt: TGTGCCAGCACCAGGATCAGGGGGACAGGGGGCTTTGGCTACACCTTC
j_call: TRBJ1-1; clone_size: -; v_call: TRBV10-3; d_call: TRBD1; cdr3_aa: CATFADRENTEAFF; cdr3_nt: TGTGCCACCTTCGCGGACAGGGAGAACACTGAAGCTTTCTTT
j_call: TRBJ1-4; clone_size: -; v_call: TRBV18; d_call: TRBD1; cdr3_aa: CASGDSATNEKLFF; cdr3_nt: TGTGCCAGCGGGGACAGTGCAACTAATGAAAAACTGTTTTTT
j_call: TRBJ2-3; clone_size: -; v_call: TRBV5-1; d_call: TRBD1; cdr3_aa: CASSRRLTGVSVFGPDTQYF; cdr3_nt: TGCGCCAGCAGCCGCAGGCTAACAGGGGTTAGCGTCTTTGGTCCAGATACGCAGTATTTT
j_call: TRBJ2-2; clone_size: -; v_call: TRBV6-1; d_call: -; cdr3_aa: CASSLRHDFGELFF; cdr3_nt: TGTGCCAGCAGTTTACGGCACGACTTCGGGGAGCTGTTTTTT
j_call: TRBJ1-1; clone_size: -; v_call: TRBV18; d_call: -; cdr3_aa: CASSPRGDTEAFF; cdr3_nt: TGTGCCAGCTCACCGCGGGGGGACACTGAAGCTTTCTTT
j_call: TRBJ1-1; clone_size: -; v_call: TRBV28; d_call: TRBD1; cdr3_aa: CASSRQGSNTEAFF; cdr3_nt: TGTGCCAGCAGCAGACAGGGGTCTAACACTGAAGCTTTCTTT
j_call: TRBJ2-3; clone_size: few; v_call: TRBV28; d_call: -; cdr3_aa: CASSFSQLGSFLTQYF; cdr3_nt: TGTGCCAGCAGTTTCTCCCAGCTTGGTAGCTTTCTTACGCAGTATTTT
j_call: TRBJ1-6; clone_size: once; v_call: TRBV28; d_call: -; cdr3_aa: CASSGDWTNSPLHF; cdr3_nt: TGTGCCAGCAGTGGGGATTGGACTAATTCACCCCTCCACTTT
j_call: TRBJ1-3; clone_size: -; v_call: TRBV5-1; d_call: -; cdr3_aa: CASSFYGQSGNTIYF; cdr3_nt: TGCGCCAGCAGCTTCTATGGGCAGTCTGGAAACACCATATATTTT
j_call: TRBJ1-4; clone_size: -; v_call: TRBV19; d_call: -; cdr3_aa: CASRGPTTNEKLFF; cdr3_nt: TGTGCCAGTAGGGGGCCTACTACTAATGAAAAACTGTTTTTT
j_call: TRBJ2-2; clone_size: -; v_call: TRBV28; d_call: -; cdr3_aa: CASSSQTGTENTGELFF; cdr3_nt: TGTGCCAGCAGTTCCCAGACCGGGACCGAGAACACCGGGGAGCTGTTTTTT
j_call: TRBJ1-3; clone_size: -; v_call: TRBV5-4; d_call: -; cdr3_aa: CASSPGMETAGNTIYF; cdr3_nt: TGTGCCAGCAGCCCGGGGATGGAAACAGCCGGAAACACCATATATTTT
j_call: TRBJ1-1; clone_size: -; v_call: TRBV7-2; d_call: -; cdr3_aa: CASSLSARDTEAFF; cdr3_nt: TGTGCCAGCAGCTTATCTGCCAGGGACACTGAAGCTTTCTTT
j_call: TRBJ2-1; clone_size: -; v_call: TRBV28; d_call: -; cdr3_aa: CASSPPGLSSYNEQFF; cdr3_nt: TGTGCCAGCAGTCCTCCGGGGTTGAGCTCCTACAATGAGCAGTTCTTC
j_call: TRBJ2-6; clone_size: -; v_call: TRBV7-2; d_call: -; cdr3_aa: CASSLDTGPGANVLTF; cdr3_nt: TGTGCCAGCAGCTTAGATACAGGGCCTGGGGCCAACGTCCTGACTTTC
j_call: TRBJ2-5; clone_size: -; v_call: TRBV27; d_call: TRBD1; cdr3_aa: CASRSGQGIETQYF; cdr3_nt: TGTGCCAGCCGTTCGGGACAGGGAATAGAGACCCAGTACTTC
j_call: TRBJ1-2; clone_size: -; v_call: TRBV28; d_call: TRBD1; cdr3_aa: CASSLFQGGYGYTF; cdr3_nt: TGTGCCAGCAGTTTATTTCAGGGGGGCTATGGCTACACCTTC
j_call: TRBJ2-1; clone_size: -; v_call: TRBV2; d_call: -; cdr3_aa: CASSGQGGGTGNEQFF; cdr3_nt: TGTGCCAGCAGTGGCCAAGGGGGGGGAACCGGCAATGAGCAGTTCTTC
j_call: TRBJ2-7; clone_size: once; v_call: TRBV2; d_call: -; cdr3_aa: CASRSADSYEQYF; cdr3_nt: TGTGCCAGCAGGTCTGCTGATTCCTACGAGCAGTACTTC
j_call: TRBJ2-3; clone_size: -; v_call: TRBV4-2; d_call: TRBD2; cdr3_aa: CASSHAGLAGSSTDTQYF; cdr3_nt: TGTGCCAGCAGCCACGCGGGACTAGCGGGGAGTAGCACAGATACGCAGTATTTT
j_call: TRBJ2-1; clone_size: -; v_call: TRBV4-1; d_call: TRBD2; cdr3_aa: CASSQEGGILAGHSYNEQFF; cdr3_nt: TGCGCCAGCAGCCAAGAGGGGGGGATTCTAGCGGGGCACTCCTACAATGAGCAGTTCTTC